There are a few counts of the clone carrying this T cell receptor (beta chain). The source of the sample is a study of identical twins. Using its own MiXCR run on the 5' RACE reads, TCRdb lists one record per CDR3 protein. The table records 430,000 or so distinct CDR3 sequences, 24% of them present only once. V was shortened by 9 bases and J by 1 base, with 10 bases between the two germline ends. CDR1 KGHDR and CDR2 SFDVKD come from the germline V gene. This CDR3 spans 13 amino acids. The sample was also reused in another study, on T cells expressing NK-cell markers.

This clonotype originated in a woman younger than 30 in good health. The chain combines TRBV24-1 with TRBJ2-3; D may be TRBD1 (6 bases). Sequencing input: CD4+ T cells sorted from blood. In DNA, the CDR3 is TGTGCCACCGGGGGCGCCGGCACAGATACGCAGTATTTT. The encoded protein is CATGGAGTDTQYF.